These T cell receptor beta chains were read from a single sample in a study of regulatory T cells in long-lasting Graves disease. Using its own MiXCR run on the multiplex PCR reads, TCRdb lists one record per CDR3 protein. The sample holds hundreds of thousands of distinct CDR3 sequences, roughly 13% seen once. The sample was also linked to a second study, of T cells in Graves' hyperthyroidism and ophthalmopathy.

The sequences come from peripheral blood mononuclear cells (PBMCs), collected at new diagnosis, from a patient treated with antithyroid drugs. Receptor source: a young man with Graves disease. CDR3s include the opening cysteine and the closing phenylalanine or tryptophan. The D gene is left open where the match is weak. Clone size is shown for a subset of rows, as once, few, many or a class of expanded clone.

TRBJ2-3 | many | TRBV20-1 | . | CSAPARGTSTDTQYF | TGCAGTGCCCCAGCCCGGGGGACTAGCACAGATACGCAGTATTTT
TRBJ2-1 | few | TRBV7-3 | . | CASSPPAAHNEQFF | TGTGCCAGCAGCCCCCCCGCGGCGCACAATGAGCAGTTCTTC
TRBJ2-5 | . | TRBV20-1 | . | CSARDRGGPETQYF | TGCAGTGCTAGAGATCGGGGCGGTCCAGAGACCCAGTACTTC
TRBJ2-1 | many | TRBV6-1 | . | CASLHLTYSSYNEQFF | TGTGCCAGCCTTCATTTGACTTATAGCTCCTACAATGAGCAGTTCTTC
TRBJ2-7 | many | TRBV7-9 | . | CASSPNSGLRGEQYF | TGTGCCAGCAGCCCAAATTCGGGGCTTCGCGGCGAGCAGTACTTC
TRBJ2-5 | few | TRBV6-1 | TRBD2 | CATGVAGGETQYF | TGTGCCACGGGAGTAGCGGGAGGAGAGACCCAGTACTTC
TRBJ1-1 | many | TRBV7-9 | . | CASSLTGSWTEAFF | TGTGCCAGCAGCTTAACAGGGAGTTGGACTGAAGCTTTCTTT
TRBJ2-3 | . | TRBV7-9 | TRBD2 | CASSSPMTSGRSLADTQYF | TGTGCCAGCAGCTCCCCGATGACTAGCGGGAGAAGTCTCGCAGATACGCAGTATTTT
TRBJ2-3 | many | TRBV20-1 | . | CSPEDSSTDTQYF | TGCAGTCCGGAGGACTCTAGCACAGATACGCAGTATTTT
TRBJ2-7 | . | TRBV4-1 | TRBD2 | CASSRGTSGSGLYEQYF | TGCGCCAGCAGCCGGGGGACTAGCGGGAGTGGACTCTACGAGCAGTACTTC
TRBJ2-5 | many | TRBV29-1 | . | CSARRTLQETQYF | TGCAGCGCGAGGCGGACACTACAAGAGACCCAGTACTTC
TRBJ2-5 | few | TRBV25-1 | . | CASKAETQYF | TGTGCCAGCAAGGCGGAGACCCAGTACTTC
TRBJ2-1 | once | TRBV2 | TRBD1 | CASSEPGTGWDEQFF | TGTGCCAGCAGTGAACCCGGGACAGGGTGGGATGAGCAGTTCTTC
TRBJ1-5 | many | TRBV3-1 | TRBD1 | CASSVGTGGHQPQHF | TGTGCCAGCAGCGTCGGGACAGGTGGGCATCAGCCCCAGCATTTT
TRBJ1-1 | many | TRBV12-3/TRBV12-4 | . | CASSFPPEAFF | TGTGCCAGCAGTTTTCCGCCTGAAGCTTTCTTT
TRBJ2-4 | . | TRBV19 | TRBD2 | CASSIRLAGAEMAKNIQYF | TGTGCCAGTAGTATACGACTAGCGGGAGCGGAGATGGCCAAAAACATTCAGTACTTC
TRBJ2-7 | few | TRBV15 | . | CATSRDRKAGEQYF | TGTGCCACCAGCAGAGATCGAAAGGCCGGCGAGCAGTACTTC
TRBJ2-1 | many | TRBV29-1 | . | CSVEYYGSSYNEQFF | TGCAGCGTTGAATATTACGGAAGCTCCTACAATGAGCAGTTCTTC
TRBJ1-2 | few | TRBV3-1 | . | CASSPGHSNYGYTF | TGCGCCAGCAGCCCCGGGCACAGTAACTATGGCTACACCTTC
TRBJ2-2 | many | TRBV5-1 | TRBD2 | CASSRGLAVPEAGELFF | TGCGCCAGCAGCCGGGGACTAGCGGTCCCGGAAGCCGGGGAGCTGTTTTTT
TRBJ2-7 | . | TRBV25-1 | TRBD1 | CASKGQLSYEQYF | TGTGCCAGCAAGGGACAGCTCTCCTACGAGCAGTACTTC
TRBJ2-2 | . | TRBV12-3/TRBV12-4 | . | CASSLEGNRPGELFF | TGTGCCAGCAGTTTAGAAGGGAATCGGCCCGGGGAGCTGTTTTTT
TRBJ2-1 | . | TRBV10-3 | TRBD2 | CAISEYGLAGTNEQFF | TGTGCCATCAGTGAGTACGGACTAGCGGGAACCAATGAGCAGTTCTTC
TRBJ1-1 | . | TRBV20-1 | TRBD1 | CSARDRQGAGDAEAFF | TGCAGTGCTAGAGATAGACAGGGGGCGGGGGATGCTGAAGCTTTCTTT
TRBJ1-5 | few | TRBV30 | . | CAWSRTANNQPQHF | TGTGCCTGGAGCCGGACAGCAAACAATCAGCCCCAGCATTTT
TRBJ2-1 | many | TRBV3-1 | TRBD2 | CASSQDTRLSGSGDEQFF | TGTGCCAGCAGCCAAGATACTCGCCTAAGCGGGAGTGGCGATGAGCAGTTCTTC
TRBJ2-7 | . | TRBV3-1 | TRBD2 | CASSQEGGSGNSYEQYF | TGTGCCAGCAGCCAAGAAGGTGGTAGCGGGAACTCCTACGAGCAGTACTTC
TRBJ2-1 | . | TRBV29-1 | . | CSARPSSYNEQFF | TGCAGCGCCAGACCTAGCTCCTACAATGAGCAGTTCTTC